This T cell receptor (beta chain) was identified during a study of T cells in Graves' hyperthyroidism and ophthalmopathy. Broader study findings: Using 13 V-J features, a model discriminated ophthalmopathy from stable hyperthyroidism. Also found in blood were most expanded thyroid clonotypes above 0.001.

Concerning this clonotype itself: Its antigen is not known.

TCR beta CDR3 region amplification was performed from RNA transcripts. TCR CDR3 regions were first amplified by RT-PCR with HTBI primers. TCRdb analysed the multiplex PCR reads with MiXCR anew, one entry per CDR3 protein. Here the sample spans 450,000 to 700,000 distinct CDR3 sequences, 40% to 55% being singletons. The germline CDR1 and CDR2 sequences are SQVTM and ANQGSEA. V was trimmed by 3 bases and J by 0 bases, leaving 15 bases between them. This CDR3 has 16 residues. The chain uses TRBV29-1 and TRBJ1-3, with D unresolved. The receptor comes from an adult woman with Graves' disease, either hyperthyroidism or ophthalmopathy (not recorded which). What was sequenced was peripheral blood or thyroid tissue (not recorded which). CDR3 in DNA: TGCAGCGTTGAGGACGCATCCCTGATCTCTGGAAACACCATATATTTT. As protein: CSVEDASLISGNTIYF.